This T cell receptor (beta chain) was identified during a study of blood T cell repertoires in COVID-19. Trimming took 5 bases from V and 5 from J; bases not matched to a gene: 9. Looked up from germline, CDR1 is SGHDN and CDR2 is FVKESK. The CDR3 contains 15 residues. Assay used: immunoSEQ multiplex PCR; TCRdb lists only in-frame clones, some missing. Among 230,000 or so clones listed, about 79% were seen once. The genes are TRBV14 and TRBJ2-3; 8 bases align to TRBD2. Material for sequencing was peripheral blood. This clonotype was obtained from a woman aged 40 to 50 who had recovered from COVID-19. CDR3 bases: TGTGCCAGCAGCAGCGTCGGGGGGGTAGGAGATACGCAGTATTTT. This gives the protein CASSSVGGVGDTQYF.